One and the same sample provided the 10 T cell receptor beta chains below, sequenced in a study of T cell responses to AZD1222 COVID-19 vaccine. Profiling relied on immunoSEQ multiplex PCR, and the TCRdb table lists in-frame clones only, not all of them. The sample carries around 150,000 clones, around 92% recorded once. Sample: peripheral blood, taken 28 days after the second AZD1222 dose. These receptor sequences come from an adult who received the AZD1222 COVID-19 vaccine.

J is TRBJ2-5 and V is TRBV19; D is possibly TRBD1 (6 bases). The CDR3 is 13 amino acids. V was pared by 5 bases and J by 2 bases, with 9 bases between. CDR1 is LNHDA, CDR2 SQIVND, per germline (reference sequence). CDR3 sequence (DNA): TGTGCCAGTAGTTACAGGGCACAAGAGACCCAGTACTTC. Its translation: CASSYRAQETQYF.

The chain joins TRBV7-9 to TRBJ2-1, with 8 positions matching TRBD2. CDR3 length: 16 amino acids. With 1 base clipped from V and 0 bases from J, the junction kept 2 bases outside the gene matches. CDR1 is SEHNR and CDR2 is FQNEAQ in the germline V gene (reference sequence). The CDR3 here is CASSLGSGSSYNEQFF. The CDR3 DNA is TGTGCCAGCAGCTTAGGCAGCGGGAGCTCCTACAATGAGCAGTTCTTC. Together with reference TRBV7-9 and TRBJ2-1, the CDR3 gives the full variable domain: DTGVSQNPRHKITKRGQNVTFRCDPISEHNRLYWYRQTLGQGPEFLTYFQNEAQLEKSRLLSDRFSAERPKGSFSTLEIQRTEQGDSAMYLCASSLGSGSSYNEQFFGPGTRLTVL.

The chain is built from TRBV7-2 and TRBJ1-5; the D gene is possibly TRBD1 (6 bases). Germline values: CDR1 SGHTA, CDR2 FQGNSA. Trimming left V 2 bases short and J 2 bases short, with 13 bases between. CDR3 length equals 16 residues. The DNA for the CDR3 is TGTGCCAGCAGCTTAACGCCGGGACAAGGCAATCAGCCCCAGCATTTT. Translated, it gives CASSLTPGQGNQPQHF.

The chain has TRBV7-9 and TRBJ2-1; tentatively, D is TRBD1 (6 bases). Germline CDR1 reads SEHNR; CDR2 reads FQNEAQ (reference sequence). Trimming took 6 bases from V and 6 from J, leaving 18 bases between them. The CDR3 has 15 residues. The CDR3 protein is CASSRRTDGGNEQFF. The CDR3 DNA reads TGTGCCAGCAGTAGAAGGACAGATGGTGGCAATGAGCAGTTCTTC.

The rearrangement links TRBV5-1 to TRBJ1-1, with D maybe TRBD1 (6 bases). There are 17 residues in the CDR3. CDR1 and CDR2 from the germline V gene are SGHRS and YFSETQ. V lost 1 base to trimming and J lost 3 bases, with 19 bases between them. In DNA, the CDR3 is TGCGCCAGCAGCTTGCGAGGGGGAGGCTTTATGGACACTGAAGCTTTCTTT. Translating gives CASSLRGGGFMDTEAFF.

The rearrangement links TRBV18 to TRBJ1-5; 9 bases line up with TRBD1. The V gene's germline CDR1 is KGHSH and CDR2 LQKENI. V shed 4 bases and J 3 bases; nucleotides not matched to a gene: 7. This CDR3 region has 16 residues. The CDR3: CASSLTGTGNNQPQHF. CDR3 DNA: TGTGCCAGCTCACTGACCGGGACAGGGAACAATCAGCCCCAGCATTTT.

This rearrangement joins TRBV4-1 to TRBJ2-7, with D possibly matching TRBD2 (6 bases). Germline V CDR1 and CDR2: MGHRA, YSYEKL. The CDR3 is made up of 15 amino acids. V was shortened by 4 bases and J by 2 bases, with 15 bases between the two germline ends. CDR3 coding DNA: TGCGCCAGCAGCCGGGCCTGGGGGGATACCTACGAGCAGTACTTC. This translates into CASSRAWGDTYEQYF.

The chain links TRBV5-1 to TRBJ1-1; 9 bases are a match to TRBD1. This CDR3 has 15 residues. Germline trimming cut 0 bases from V and 1 base from J; bases unmatched to any gene: 1. From germline, CDR1 is SGHRS and CDR2 YFSETQ. The CDR3 nucleotides are TGCGCCAGCAGCTTGGAGGGACAGGGGAACACTGAAGCTTTCTTT. Translated, it gives CASSLEGQGNTEAFF.

The gene calls are TRBV5-4 and TRBJ2-3, with a weak D call TRBD1 (6 bases). The CDR3 covers 14 residues. V was pared by 7 bases and J by 2 bases, with 14 bases between. Germline CDR1 is SGHNT and CDR2 is YYREEE (reference sequence). The CDR3 nucleotides read TGTGCCAGCGCCATTACAGGGAACACAGATACGCAGTATTTT. The encoded protein is CASAITGNTDTQYF.

The CDR3 sequence is CAWQGASEAFF. For the CDR3, the DNA is TGTGCCTGGCAGGGGGCGTCGGAAGCTTTCTTT. The J gene is TRBJ1-1, the V gene TRBV30; TRBD1 matches at 8 bases. V lost 5 bases and J lost 8; bases outside the gene matches: 4. Germline lookup yields CDR1 GTSNPN and CDR2 SVGIG (reference sequence). The CDR3 extends over 11 amino acids.